This TCR beta chain comes out of a study of blood T cells in healthy people across ages. Findings and limits, study-wide: Unknown donor CMV status possibly confounded expanded clonotype changes. The unsorted PBMCs prevented any conclusive comparison of naive versus antigen-experienced cells.

Through a sample-barcoded 5' primer and a J-beta primer mix, a second PCR was run for roughly 6 to 12 cycles. MiXCR, applied by TCRdb to the 5' RACE reads, yields one record per CDR3 protein. Among roughly 1,800,000 distinct CDR3 sequences listed, roughly 49% were seen once. This clonotype was detected a few times. Its antigen is not known. Investigators took roughly 9.5 milliliters of peripheral blood from every donor. This TCR came from a woman aged 40 to 50 in good health. Sequenced material: blood.

DNA of the CDR3: TGTGCCAGCAGCACTGTGAGGACGGAGCGTCAGCCCCAGCATTTT. Amino acids: CASSTVRTERQPQHF. V and J are TRBV21-1 and TRBJ1-5. TRBV21-1 corresponds to a pseudogene. The CDR3 extends over 15 amino acids.